This note documents a single T cell receptor beta chain sequence. Its antigen is still unknown. This specimen comes from a study of CD8 T cells in Susac syndrome. Whole-study findings and limits: That the number of individuals in its TCR sequencing and HLA analysis was relatively small was acknowledged by the study.

Random hexamers were used to reverse transcribe an amount of roughly 0.5 to 1 ug RNA. TCR beta CDR3 was amplified by immunoSEQ covering 54 Vbeta and 13 Jbeta. TCRdb re-analysed the immunoSEQ multiplex PCR reads in MiXCR, keeping a single row per CDR3 protein. The sample contains some 260,000 distinct CDR3 sequences, roughly 84% of which appear only once. TCR beta from blood CD8+ and CD4+ T cells was sequenced. Negative isolation was used for CD8+ and CD4+ T cells and FACS enrichment for TEMRA cells. The source material was CD8+ T cells from PBMCs. The TCR sequence derives from a human donor with multiple sclerosis.

CDR3 sequence: CASSWKAGGGSPLHF. DNA of the CDR3: TGCGCCAGCAGCTGGAAGGCAGGGGGCGGTTCACCCCTCCACTTT. The V and J genes are TRBV5-1 and TRBJ1-6; 8 bases map to TRBD1. V trimming: 3 bases; J trimming: 9 bases; junction bases outside the gene matches: 8. CDR3 size: 15 residues. The V gene's germline CDR1 is SGHRS and CDR2 YFSETQ.